This T cell receptor (beta chain) was documented in a study of T-cell reconstitution after alpha-beta-depleted transplantation in children. Unique molecular identifiers tagged the TCRbeta library. In TCRdb, the PCR reads were re-called with MiXCR into one record per CDR3 protein. The profile covers nearly 400,000 distinct CDR3 sequences, with approximately 20% appearing a single time and about 3.8% taken by the ten largest. This CDR3 is built from 15 residues. The V gene's germline CDR1 is MNHNS and CDR2 SASEGT. The V gene lost 6 bases and the J gene lost 3 bases, with 18 bases spanning the gap. The receptor's source is a human donor who donated a stem cell graft to a child with acute myeloid leukemia. V usage is TRBV6-1 and J usage is TRBJ2-7, with D perhaps being TRBD1 or TRBD2 (5 bases each). The sequencing used PBMCs from the stem cell graft donor, collected from the stem cell graft. The DNA of the CDR3 is TGTGCCAGCAGCTCCCTCTGGGGGAGCGGCTACGAGCAGTACTTC. This translates into CASSSLWGSGYEQYF.